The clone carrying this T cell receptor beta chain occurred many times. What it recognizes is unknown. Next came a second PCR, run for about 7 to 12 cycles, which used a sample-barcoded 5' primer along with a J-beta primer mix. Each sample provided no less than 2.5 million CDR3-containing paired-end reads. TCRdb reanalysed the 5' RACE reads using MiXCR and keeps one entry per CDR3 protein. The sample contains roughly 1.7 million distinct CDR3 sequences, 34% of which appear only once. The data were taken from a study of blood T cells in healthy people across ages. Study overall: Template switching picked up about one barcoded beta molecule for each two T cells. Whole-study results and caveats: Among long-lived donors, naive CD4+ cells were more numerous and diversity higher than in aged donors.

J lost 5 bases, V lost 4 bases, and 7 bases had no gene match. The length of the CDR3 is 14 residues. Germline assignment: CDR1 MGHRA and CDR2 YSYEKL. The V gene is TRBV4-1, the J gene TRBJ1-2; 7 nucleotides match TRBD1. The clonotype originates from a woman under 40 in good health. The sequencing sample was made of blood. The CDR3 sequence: CASSRDGQVYGYTF. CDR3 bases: TGCGCCAGCAGCCGGGATGGACAGGTGTATGGCTACACCTTC.